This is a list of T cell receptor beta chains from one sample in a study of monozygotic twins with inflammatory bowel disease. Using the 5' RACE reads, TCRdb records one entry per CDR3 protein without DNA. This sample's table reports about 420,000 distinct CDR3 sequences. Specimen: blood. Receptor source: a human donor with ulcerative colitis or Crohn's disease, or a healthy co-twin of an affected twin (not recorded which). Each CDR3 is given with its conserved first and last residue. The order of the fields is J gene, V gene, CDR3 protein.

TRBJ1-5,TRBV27,CASSPYVRQPQHF
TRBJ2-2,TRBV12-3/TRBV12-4,CASSFPGELFF
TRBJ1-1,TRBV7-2,CASSQGQTDTEAFF
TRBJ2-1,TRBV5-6,CASSYGTSGYNEQFF
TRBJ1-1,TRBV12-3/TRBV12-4,CASREGAGTEAFF
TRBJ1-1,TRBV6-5,CASSYSSGQNTEAFF
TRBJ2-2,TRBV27,CASSFLGAGGSGELFF
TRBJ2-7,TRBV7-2,CASSLPPSVSEQYF
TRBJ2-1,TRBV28,CASRPFRDRGQEQFF
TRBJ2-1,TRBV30,CAWTSYPGGRVSSYNEQFF
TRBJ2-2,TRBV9,CASSGSLAVANTGELFF
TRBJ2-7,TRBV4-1,CASSQGPGPYLYEQYF
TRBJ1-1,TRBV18,CASSPGGRITDTEAFF
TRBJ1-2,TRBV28,CAIHLGGYGYTF
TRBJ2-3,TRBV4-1,CASSQDRSGSADTQYF
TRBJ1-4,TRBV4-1,CASSQVTVNEKLFF
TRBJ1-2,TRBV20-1,CSAGDRSYGYTF
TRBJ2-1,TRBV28,CASSKLGNSYNEQFF
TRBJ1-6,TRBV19,CASSIGGIQNSPLHF
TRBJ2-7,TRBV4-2,CASSQGLSAEQYF